These 26 T cell receptor beta chains were sequenced from one sample in a study of T cell responses to AZD1222 COVID-19 vaccine. Profiling relied on immunoSEQ multiplex PCR, and the TCRdb table lists in-frame clones only, not all of them. The data show roughly 100,000 clones, with 75% to 90% seen just once and roughly 20% held by the top ten. Sequenced here: peripheral blood, sampled on day 0 of AZD1222 vaccination. The source of these receptors is an adult in good health.

This clone was detected only once. The chain is built from TRBV2 and TRBJ1-5; 10 bases agree with TRBD1. In germline, CDR1 is SNHLY, CDR2 FYNNEI. CDR3 size: 16 residues. With 6 bases clipped from V and 6 bases from J, the junction kept 11 bases outside the gene matches. The CDR3 loop is CASRRGGQGVSQPQHF. CDR3 sequence (DNA): TGTGCCAGCAGGAGGGGTGGACAGGGGGTGAGTCAGCCCCAGCATTTT.

The chain is built from TRBV5-3 and TRBJ2-3; 12 bases are shared with TRBD2. TRBV5-3 is an ORF, with its function uncertain. This CDR3 is 15 amino acids long. V was clipped by 3 bases and J by 7 bases; unmatched bases: 6. CDR3 DNA sequence: TGTGCCAGAAGCTGGCTAGCGGGGGGGCCGTATACGCAGTATTTT. This translates into CARSWLAGGPYTQYF.

V is TRBV6-5 and J is TRBJ2-7; 9 nucleotides line up with TRBD1. Germline CDR1 MNHEY, CDR2 SVGAGI. V lost 5 bases, J lost 4 bases, and 6 bases stayed unmatched. The length of the CDR3 is 14 residues. The CDR3 loop reads CASSRDRVSYEQYF. CDR3 nucleotide sequence: TGTGCCAGCAGTCGGGACAGGGTGTCGTACGAGCAGTACTTC.

This chain connects TRBV3-1 (or the pseudogene TRBV3-2) to TRBJ2-7; the D gene is possibly TRBD1 (5 bases). From germline, CDR1 is LGHDT and CDR2 YNNKEL (reference sequence). Between the trimmed V and J ends, which lost 3 bases and 3 bases, there was a span of 21 bases. The CDR3 has 17 residues. CDR3 DNA: TGTGCCAGCAGCCAGAACGTCCGGGCCCCAGGGTTCTACGAGCAGTACTTC. Protein: CASSQNVRAPGFYEQYF.

There are a few counts of this clone. V gene TRBV4-1 combines with J gene TRBJ1-5; 9 bases are shared with TRBD1. The CDR3 sequence is 16 residues long. Germline loops: CDR1 MGHRA, CDR2 YSYEKL. The ends lost 0 bases at V and 9 bases at J; junction bases unmatched: 9. The CDR3 DNA is TGCGCCAGCAGCCAAGATAAGGGACAGGGCGGAGGGCCCCAGCATTTT. Protein sequence: CASSQDKGQGGGPQHF.

This rearrangement joins TRBV6-5 to TRBJ2-1, with 11 bases lining up with TRBD2. V dropped 2 bases and J dropped 5; count of bases not matched to a gene: 5. From germline, CDR1 is MNHEY and CDR2 SVGAGI. The CDR3 loop spans 16 amino acids. The CDR3 spells CASSYRLAGPNNEQFF. The CDR3 DNA is TGTGCCAGCAGTTACAGACTAGCGGGGCCCAACAATGAGCAGTTCTTC.

This clone was counted a single time. The V call is TRBV29-1, the J call TRBJ2-3; tentative D call: TRBD2 (7 bases). Trimming took 8 bases from V and 2 from J, leaving 14 bases between them. The CDR3 length is 13 residues. CDR1 is SQVTM and CDR2 is ANQGSEA in the germline V gene. The CDR3 nucleotides are TGCAGCTGTGGGGCGGGGGCCACAGATACGCAGTATTTT. This codes for CSCGAGATDTQYF.

This clone was seen a single time. The rearrangement joins TRBV29-1 to TRBJ2-7; D may match TRBD1 or TRBD2 (5 bases each). V lost 1 base and J lost 2, with 15 bases in between. Germline CDR1 reads SQVTM; CDR2 reads ANQGSEA. CDR3 length: 15 amino acids. CDR3 bases: TGCAGCGTTGAAGCCGGGACCCCCTGGGCCTACGAGCAGTACTTC. Its translation is CSVEAGTPWAYEQYF.

The V and J genes are TRBV7-9 and TRBJ1-2, with D possibly matching TRBD1 (5 bases). The germline V gene has CDR1 SEHNR and CDR2 FQNEAQ (reference sequence). The CDR3 has 18 amino acids. The V end lost 3 bases, the J end lost 0 bases, and 20 bases lay between the germline ends. Written as DNA, the CDR3 is TGTGCCAGCAGCTTCCAAACCGACAGACTGAGTCCTAACTATGGCTACACCTTC. The encoded protein is CASSFQTDRLSPNYGYTF.

The rearrangement links TRBV7-2 to TRBJ2-3; tentative D call: TRBD2 (7 bases). The CDR3 is made up of 17 amino acids. Trimming removed 5 bases from V and 6 bases from J, with 24 bases in between. Germline V gene sequence: CDR1 SGHTA, CDR2 FQGNSA. The CDR3 bases are TGTGCCAGCAGCCACCCCCGTCAGATAGGGGGGGCCGATACGCAGTATTTT. Translated, it gives CASSHPRQIGGADTQYF.

The CDR3 sequence: CASSVDLAGIADTQYF. The CDR3 DNA sequence: TGTGCCAGCAGCGTAGATCTAGCGGGGATCGCAGATACGCAGTATTTT. The chain employs TRBV9 and TRBJ2-3; 9 bases fit TRBD2. CDR1 SGDLS and CDR2 YYNGEE come from the germline V gene. The CDR3 is 16 residues long. V lost 0 bases, J lost 4 bases, and 6 bases stayed unmatched.

The chain uses TRBV18 and TRBJ2-7; TRBD2 is a possible D gene (5 bases). Germline lookup yields CDR1 KGHSH and CDR2 LQKENI. V was pared by 2 bases and J by 9 bases, with 14 bases between. The CDR3 extends over 13 amino acids. As DNA, the CDR3 is TGTGCCAGCTCACCAGAAGCGGTGGTGGGGCAGTACTTC. Its protein product is CASSPEAVVGQYF.

The rearrangement joins TRBV7-2 to TRBJ2-1; D is undetermined. Per germline, CDR1 SGHTA and CDR2 FQGNSA. The V gene lost 3 bases and the J gene lost 4 bases, with 16 bases spanning the gap. This CDR3 region has 16 residues. The CDR3 loop is CASSFQQAAWYNEQFF. The DNA for the CDR3 is TGTGCCAGCAGCTTCCAACAAGCCGCCTGGTACAATGAGCAGTTCTTC.

The chain combines TRBV5-1 with TRBJ2-7, with TRBD1 matching 9 bases. The V gene end was trimmed by 3 bases and the J gene end by 4 bases; junction bases not matched to a gene: 8. Germline V gives CDR1 SGHRS, CDR2 YFSETQ. The CDR3 has 15 residues. The CDR3 region is CASSSPGQGIYEQYF. The DNA of the CDR3 is TGCGCCAGCAGCTCACCGGGACAGGGTATATACGAGCAGTACTTC.

The chain is built from TRBV6-5 and TRBJ2-3; tentatively, D is TRBD2 (6 bases). The CDR3 consists of 15 residues. Looked up from germline, CDR1 is MNHEY and CDR2 is SVGAGI. V was clipped by 8 bases and J by 1 base, with 16 bases between them. CDR3 sequence reads: CASRRLVGGTDTQYF. The CDR3 DNA reads as TGTGCCAGCCGAAGACTAGTGGGAGGCACAGATACGCAGTATTTT.

This rearrangement joins TRBV4-2 to TRBJ2-2, with D perhaps TRBD2 (5 bases). The CDR3 length is 17 residues. Germline V gives CDR1 LGHNA, CDR2 YNFKEQ. Trimming pared 3 bases from V and 2 bases from J, leaving 16 bases between. CDR3 loop: CASSHFTIRGNTGELFF. The CDR3 DNA sequence: TGTGCCAGCAGCCATTTCACTATCCGGGGAAACACCGGGGAGCTGTTTTTT.

The rearrangement joins TRBV11-3 to TRBJ2-1; D is possibly TRBD2 (5 bases). Per the germline V gene, CDR1 is SGHNT and CDR2 is YENEEA. The CDR3 loop spans 18 amino acids. Between the trimmed V and J ends, which lost 0 bases and 3 bases, there was a span of 18 bases. The CDR3 bases are TGTGCCAGCAGCTTAGATCAAAGCGGTACGAGTAGCTACAATGAGCAGTTCTTC. It is translated as CASSLDQSGTSSYNEQFF. Together with reference TRBV11-3 and TRBJ2-1, the CDR3 gives the full variable domain: EAGVVQSPRYKIIEKKQPVAFWCNPISGHNTLYWYLQNLGQGPELLIRYENEEAVDDSQLPKDRFSAERLKGVDSTLKIQPAELGDSAVYLCASSLDQSGTSSYNEQFFGPGTRLTVL.

In the case of this clone: One junction end disagrees with the germline gene, perhaps due to a read error. J is TRBJ2-7 and V is TRBV13, with TRBD2 matching 16 bases. The CDR3 consists of 15 residues. The V gene's germline CDR1 is PRHDT and CDR2 FYEKMQ (reference sequence). CDR3 in DNA: TGTGCCAGCAGCCCTGGGACTAGCGGGGGGGCGGAGCGGTACTTC. It is translated as CASSPGTSGGAERYF. Variable domain in full (rest from reference TRBV13 and TRBJ2-7): AAGVIQSPRHLIKEKRETATLKCYPIPRHDTVYWYQQGPGQDPQFLISFYEKMQSDKGSIPDRFSAQQFSDYHSELNMSSLELGDSALYFCASSPGTSGGAERYFGPGTRLTVT.

The V gene is TRBV30, the J gene TRBJ1-5; tentative D call: TRBD1 (5 bases). CDR3 size: 13 residues. V lost 3 bases and J 7 bases, leaving 13 bases between the germline ends. Germline CDR1 GTSNPN, CDR2 SVGIG (reference sequence). CDR3 bases: TGTGCCTGGAGCTGGGGGGGAGGGCAGCCCCAGCATTTT. This translates into CAWSWGGGQPQHF.

This chain connects TRBV7-2 to TRBJ2-1, with 8 bases lining up with TRBD2. After removal of 4 bases from V and 0 bases from J, the junction contained 2 bases not matched to a gene. The CDR3 has 15 amino acids. In germline, CDR1 is SGHTA, CDR2 FQGNSA. CDR3 region: CASSSLAGSYNEQFF. CDR3 DNA sequence: TGTGCCAGCAGCTCCCTAGCGGGCTCCTACAATGAGCAGTTCTTC.

The V and J genes are TRBV5-1 and TRBJ2-2, with a weak D call TRBD2 (5 bases). Trimming left V 5 bases short and J 6 bases short, with 20 bases between. This CDR3 is 16 amino acids long. The germline gives CDR1 SGHRS, CDR2 YFSETQ. DNA for the CDR3: TGCGCCAGCAGTGGAGGTTCCTGGGGTGGGGCCGGGGAGCTGTTTTTT. It translates to CASSGGSWGGAGELFF.

This rearrangement joins TRBV10-3 to TRBJ1-6, with TRBD1 matching over 8 bases. The junction had 7 bases not matched to a gene; V was cut back by 6 bases and J by 6 bases. This CDR3 has 15 residues. Germline-derived CDR1 and CDR2 are ENHRY and SYGVKD. Here the CDR3 reads CAIRGTGQPNSPLHF. CDR3 nucleotide sequence: TGTGCCATCAGGGGGACAGGACAACCTAATTCACCCCTCCACTTT.

The genes are TRBV7-8 and TRBJ2-5, with D tentatively TRBD1 or TRBD2 (5 bases each). Germline lookup yields CDR1 SGHVS and CDR2 FQNEAQ. The CDR3 has 16 residues. V gave up 2 bases and J gave up 4 bases, with 17 bases separating them. This CDR3 reads CASSLRAGTLGETQYF. The CDR3, as DNA: TGTGCCAGCAGCTTAAGGGCCGGGACCCTGGGAGAGACCCAGTACTTC.

The chain has TRBV4-1 and TRBJ2-2; 8 nucleotides match TRBD2. Germline V gene sequence: CDR1 MGHRA, CDR2 YSYEKL. There are 18 residues in the CDR3. The ends lost 0 bases at V and 4 bases at J; junction bases unmatched: 10. CDR3 sequence: CASSQDRTGGPATGELFF. In DNA form, the CDR3 reads TGCGCCAGCAGCCAAGATCGGACGGGGGGGCCGGCCACCGGGGAGCTGTTTTTT.

This clone appeared a few times. This chain connects TRBV7-2 to TRBJ2-1; D tentatively fits TRBD1 or TRBD2 (5 bases each). The germline V and J ends were trimmed by 2 bases and 3 bases, with 14 bases remaining between them. The CDR3 sequence is 16 residues long. The germline V gene encodes CDR1 SGHTA and CDR2 FQGNSA. CDR3: CASSLWGGGYYNEQFF. The CDR3 bases are TGTGCCAGCAGCTTATGGGGTGGGGGTTACTACAATGAGCAGTTCTTC.

This clone was counted only a few times. V is TRBV28 and J is TRBJ2-7; D is possibly TRBD2 (6 bases). This CDR3 comprises 14 residues. The V end lost 10 bases, the J end lost 6 bases, and 22 bases lay between the germline ends. The germline gives CDR1 MDHEN, CDR2 SYDVKM. CDR3 residues: CAISLGPRRGEQYF. The CDR3 DNA reads as TGTGCCATTAGTTTGGGACCTAGGAGGGGCGAGCAGTACTTC.